A selection of T cell receptor beta chains follows, all from one sample in a study of Ad26.COV2.S vaccination and SARS-CoV-2 variants. The data were produced by immunoSEQ multiplex PCR, yet TCRdb's version contains in-frame clones alone and is incomplete. Of fewer than 800,000 clones listed, around 89% were seen once; the top ten hold approximately 1.5%. Sequencing used peripheral blood, obtained in a trial of Ad26.COV2.S vaccine versus placebo. Receptors were obtained from a person between 18 and 59 years old who received the Ad26.COV2.S COVID-19 vaccine or a placebo. Both conserved end residues are part of each CDR3. Each record gives: V gene, J gene, clone size, D gene, CDR3 DNA, CDR3 protein. A D gene is named only where the DNA matches it firmly. The size field is filled for only some rows; it gives once, few, many or a size class.

>TRBV28|TRBJ1-4|.|.
TGTGCCAGCAGTTTAGGTCAGGATGAAAAACTGTTTTTT
CASSLGQDEKLFF
>TRBV4-2|TRBJ2-7|.|.
TGTGCCAGCAGCCAAGAGGAGTATTTTGGGCAGTACTTC
CASSQEEYFGQYF
>TRBV3-1/TRBV3-2|TRBJ2-7|.|TRBD2
TGTGCCAGCAGCCCTAGCGGGAGGGCCTACGAGCAGTACTTC
CASSPSGRAYEQYF
>TRBV19|TRBJ1-5|.|.
TGTGCCAGTACCCAAGGGGGGGGCCAGCCCCAGCATTTT
CASTQGGGQPQHF
>TRBV7-9|TRBJ2-7|.|.
TGTGCCAGCAGCTCGACGGACAGTCACCCCTACGAGCAGTACTTC
CASSSTDSHPYEQYF
>TRBV5-8|TRBJ1-1|.|.
TGTGCCAGCAGCGGTACAGCCCTTGAAGCTTTCTTT
CASSGTALEAFF
>TRBV3-1/TRBV3-2|TRBJ2-1|.|.
TGTGCCAGCAGCCAAGATGCCCGGGACAATGAGCAGTTCTTC
CASSQDARDNEQFF
>TRBV3-1/TRBV3-2|TRBJ1-5|.|.
TGTGCCAGCAGCCAAGAGGCCAATCAGCCCCAGCATTTT
CASSQEANQPQHF
>TRBV5-1|TRBJ2-7|.|TRBD1
TGCGCCAGCAGCTTGGAAGCAGGGGGCGGGGTCGAGCAGTACTTC
CASSLEAGGGVEQYF
>TRBV10-2|TRBJ2-7|.|TRBD2
TGCGCCAGCAGTGAGGGGGGACTAACCTACGAGCAGTACTTC
CASSEGGLTYEQYF
>TRBV12-5|TRBJ1-2|.|TRBD1
TGTGCTAGTGGTTTGGCACAACAGGGGGCGAATGGCTACACCTTC
CASGLAQQGANGYTF
>TRBV7-9|TRBJ2-7|.|.
TGTGCCAACCGGGACATCAGGGGTTTACGCGAGCAGTACTTC
CANRDIRGLREQYF
>TRBV5-8|TRBJ2-7|few|.
TGTGCCAGCAGCGGCCGGGACTGGCGCTCCTACGAGCAGTACTTC
CASSGRDWRSYEQYF
>TRBV6-5|TRBJ2-7|.|TRBD1
TGTGCCAGCAGCCGAGTCACAGGGGGCTACGAGCAGTACTTC
CASSRVTGGYEQYF
>TRBV6-5|TRBJ1-2|.|.
TGTGCCAGCAGTTACTCGGCAGGGCACTATGGCTACACCTTC
CASSYSAGHYGYTF
>TRBV29-1|TRBJ2-7|once|TRBD1
TGCAGCGTCGCCCCCAGACAGGGGGCTTACGAGCAGTACTTC
CSVAPRQGAYEQYF
>TRBV4-3|TRBJ1-4|.|.
TGCGCCAGCAGCCAAGGGTTGGACGATAATGAAAAACTGTTTTTT
CASSQGLDDNEKLFF
>TRBV3-1/TRBV3-2|TRBJ1-5|.|.
TGTGCCAGCAGCCAAGATAATGGAGGATTACTGGGCAATCAGCCCCAGCATTTT
CASSQDNGGLLGNQPQHF
>TRBV7-8|TRBJ2-7|.|.
TGTGCCAGCAGCTTATTATACGAGCAGTACTTC
CASSLLYEQYF
>TRBV6-2/TRBV6-3|TRBJ2-7|.|.
TGTGCCAGCAGTCGGACTACTAGCGAGCAGTACTTC
CASSRTTSEQYF
>TRBV7-8|TRBJ1-3|.|.
TGTGCCAGCAGCTTCGTACAGGGCTCTGGAAACACCATATATTTT
CASSFVQGSGNTIYF
>TRBV12-3/TRBV12-4|TRBJ1-1|.|.
TGTGCCAGCAGTTTCAGGGGCGGCACTGAAGCTTTCTTT
CASSFRGGTEAFF
>TRBV5-1|TRBJ1-1|.|TRBD1
TGCGCCAGCAGCGGGACAGGGCCTGGAGGAAACACTGAAGCTTTCTTT
CASSGTGPGGNTEAFF
>TRBV3-1/TRBV3-2|TRBJ2-7|.|.
TGTGCCAGCAGCCAAGATGTCTCGGCGCGGGTCTCCTACGAGCAGTACTTC
CASSQDVSARVSYEQYF
>TRBV2|TRBJ2-1|.|.
TGTGCCAGCACCACCTTAGACTGGGTTTACAATGAGCAGTTCTTC
CASTTLDWVYNEQFF
>TRBV10-1|TRBJ2-1|.|.
TGCGCCAGCAGTGAGGGGAGCTCCGGGAGTCAGTTCTTC
CASSEGSSGSQFF
>TRBV7-3|TRBJ1-1|.|.
TGTGCCAGCAGCTTATGGGAGAACACTGAAGCTTTCTTT
CASSLWENTEAFF
>TRBV11-2|TRBJ2-7|.|.
TGTGCCAGCAGTAGGAGCTCCTACGAGCAGTACTTC
CASSRSSYEQYF
>TRBV4-3|TRBJ2-5|.|TRBD1
TGCGCCAGCAGCCTGGGGACAGGCCAAGAGACCCAGTACTTC
CASSLGTGQETQYF
>TRBV7-2|TRBJ2-1|.|.
TGTGCCAGCAGCTTAGCCAACAGAGTGAGTGGTCCCAGTCTCTTC
CASSLANRVSGPSLF
>TRBV6-1|TRBJ2-5|.|.
TGTGCCAGCAGTGACAGTCGAGAGACCCAGTACTTC
CASSDSRETQYF
>TRBV4-2|TRBJ2-7|few|TRBD2
TGTGCCAGCAGCCATAGCGGGAGCTACGAGCAGTACTTC
CASSHSGSYEQYF
>TRBV4-1|TRBJ1-4|.|.
TGCGCCAGCAGCCGCATTGGCGACGTAGAGGAAAAACTGTTTTTT
CASSRIGDVEEKLFF
>TRBV4-3|TRBJ1-2|.|TRBD1
TGCGCCAGCAGCCAAGGGGTCGTTAAGGGGGCGAGTGGCTACACCTTC
CASSQGVVKGASGYTF
>TRBV15|TRBJ2-7|.|.
TGTGCCACCAGCTCCCTGGGACTGGGCGAGCAGTACTTC
CATSSLGLGEQYF
>TRBV19|TRBJ2-2|.|TRBD2
TGTGCCACCACTAGCGGGACGAACACCGGGGAGCTGTTTTTT
CATTSGTNTGELFF
>TRBV9|TRBJ2-5|.|TRBD1
TGTGCCAGCAGGACAGGGTACCAAGAGACCCAGTACTTC
CASRTGYQETQYF
>TRBV4-1|TRBJ2-7|.|.
TGCGCCAGCAGCCAAGATCGGGCTAGCGCCTACGAGCAGTACTTC
CASSQDRASAYEQYF
>TRBV4-3|TRBJ1-1|.|.
TGCGCCAGCAGCCAAGATGGGGCGCAGGAGCGGAAAGCTTTCTTT
CASSQDGAQERKAFF
>TRBV3-1/TRBV3-2|TRBJ1-5|few|.
TGTGCCAGCAGCCCAGCCCGGGGGGGGAAGGGCCAGCCCCAGCATTTT
CASSPARGGKGQPQHF
>TRBV9|TRBJ2-3|.|.
TGTGCCAGCAGTAGGAGGGGGACTCCTAGCACAGATACGCAGTATTTT
CASSRRGTPSTDTQYF
>TRBV2|TRBJ2-1|.|.
TGTGCCAGCATTGAACAGAGCTCCTACAATGAGCAGTTCTTC
CASIEQSSYNEQFF
>TRBV20-1|TRBJ2-7|few|.
TGCAGTGCTAGTCACCTATACGAGCAGTACTTC
CSASHLYEQYF
>TRBV5-1|TRBJ2-3|.|TRBD2
TGCGCCAGCAGCTTCGGGGGGGCCACAGATACGCAGTATTTT
CASSFGGATDTQYF
>TRBV24-1|TRBJ2-1|.|.
TGTGCCACCTCGGACGACGATGAGCAGTTCTTC
CATSDDDEQFF
>TRBV19|TRBJ2-6|once|TRBD1
TGTGCCAGTAGTACCCGGGACAGGAGTTCTGGGGCCAACGTCCTGACTTTC
CASSTRDRSSGANVLTF
>TRBV6-2/TRBV6-3|TRBJ2-3|.|.
TGTGCCAGCTGCCGGGCAGATACGCAGTATTTT
CASCRADTQYF
>TRBV30|TRBJ2-3|.|.
TGTGCCTGGAAAAAGAGGCGGGCGGGGGATACGCAGTATTTT
CAWKKRRAGDTQYF
>TRBV30|TRBJ2-1|.|TRBD1
TGTGCCTGGAGTGTACAGGGGAATGAGCAGTTCTTC
CAWSVQGNEQFF
>TRBV7-2|TRBJ2-1|once|.
TGTGCCAGCAGCTTAGCAGGCAGATCAATGAAGCAGTTCTTC
CASSLAGRSMKQFF
>TRBV7-3|TRBJ1-2|.|TRBD1
TGTGCCAGCAGCTTAAGGGGCCGGGACAGGGGTCTAGGCTACACCTTC
CASSLRGRDRGLGYTF
>TRBV7-2|TRBJ2-7|once|TRBD2
TGTGCCAGCAGCTTAGAGGCGGGGGGGCCAGCCGAGCAGTACTTC
CASSLEAGGPAEQYF